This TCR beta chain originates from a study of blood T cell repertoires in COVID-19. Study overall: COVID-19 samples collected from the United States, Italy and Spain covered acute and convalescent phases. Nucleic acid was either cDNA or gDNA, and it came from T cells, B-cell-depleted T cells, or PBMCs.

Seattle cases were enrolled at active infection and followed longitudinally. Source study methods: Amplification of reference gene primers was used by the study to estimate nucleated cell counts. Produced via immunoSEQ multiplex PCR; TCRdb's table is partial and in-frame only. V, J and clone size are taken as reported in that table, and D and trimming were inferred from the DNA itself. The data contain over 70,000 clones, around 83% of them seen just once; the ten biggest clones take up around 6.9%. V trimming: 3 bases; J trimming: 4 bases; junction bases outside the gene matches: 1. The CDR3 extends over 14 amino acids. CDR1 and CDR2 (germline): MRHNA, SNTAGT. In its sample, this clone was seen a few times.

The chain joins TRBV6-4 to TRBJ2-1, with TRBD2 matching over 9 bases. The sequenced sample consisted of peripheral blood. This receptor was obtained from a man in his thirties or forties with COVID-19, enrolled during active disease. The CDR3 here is CASSEAGGYNEQFF. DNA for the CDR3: TGTGCCAGCAGTGAAGCGGGAGGTTACAATGAGCAGTTCTTC.